The 13 T cell receptor beta chains reported below all come from one sample, sequenced in a study of T-cell reconstitution after alpha-beta-depleted transplantation in children. The library targeted TCRbeta and was prepared with unique molecular identifiers. In TCRdb, the PCR reads were re-called with MiXCR into one record per CDR3 protein. The data show some 350,000 distinct CDR3 sequences, with 10% seen just once and more than 2% held by the top ten. This specimen was PBMCs from the stem cell graft donor, taken from the stem cell graft. The receptor set was obtained from a human donor who donated a stem cell graft to a child with acute lymphoblastic leukemia.

The chain uses TRBV5-5 and TRBJ1-1; D not certain. The germline V gene has CDR1 SGHKS and CDR2 YYEKEE (reference sequence). The V gene lost 2 bases and the J gene lost 4 bases, with 12 bases spanning the gap. The CDR3 has 14 amino acids. This CDR3 is CASSFYTKGTEAFF. The CDR3 nucleotides are TGTGCCAGCAGCTTTTATACTAAGGGCACTGAAGCTTTCTTT. Full variable domain (rest looked up from reference TRBV5-5 and TRBJ1-1): DAGVTQSPTHLIKTRGQQVTLRCSPISGHKSVSWYQQVLGQGPQFIFQYYEKEERGRGNFPDRFSARQFPNYSSELNVNALLLGDSALYLCASSFYTKGTEAFFGQGTRLTVV.

The chain carries TRBV20-1 and TRBJ2-1; D ambiguous. Trimming took off 3 bases at V and 0 bases at J, with 15 bases between the two ends. The CDR3 totals 16 residues. Germline-derived CDR1 and CDR2 are DFQATT and SNEGSKA (reference sequence). In DNA form, the CDR3 reads TGCAGTGCTAGTGTACCGGGCGGCAGCTCCTACAATGAGCAGTTCTTC. Its translation is CSASVPGGSSYNEQFF.

This clonotype was seen repeatedly, ten times or more. This sequence joins TRBV28 and TRBJ1-2, with TRBD1 matching over 12 bases. Germline assignment: CDR1 MDHEN and CDR2 SYDVKM. The CDR3 runs 15 residues. Trimming at V came to 6 bases and at J to 0 bases, leaving 2 bases not matched to a gene. CDR3 nucleotides: TGTGCCAGCAGGGGGACAGGGGGCTCTAACTATGGCTACACCTTC. This encodes CASRGTGGSNYGYTF.

V is TRBV5-5 and J is TRBJ2-1, with 13 bases identical to TRBD2. This CDR3 comprises 15 residues. Germline loops: CDR1 SGHKS, CDR2 YYEKEE (reference sequence). Losses at the gene ends were 4 bases for V and 8 bases for J; bases not matched to a gene: 6. The CDR3 nucleotides read TGTGCCAGCAGCCCACTAGCGGGAGGGAAGGATGAGCAGTTCTTC. As protein: CASSPLAGGKDEQFF. Full variable domain (rest looked up from reference TRBV5-5 and TRBJ2-1): DAGVTQSPTHLIKTRGQQVTLRCSPISGHKSVSWYQQVLGQGPQFIFQYYEKEERGRGNFPDRFSARQFPNYSSELNVNALLLGDSALYLCASSPLAGGKDEQFFGPGTRLTVL.

This clonotype has a handful of counts. J is TRBJ2-7 and V is TRBV4-3, with D possibly matching TRBD1 (6 bases). The V and J ends lost 3 bases and 5 bases respectively, with 11 bases between them. CDR3 size: 13 residues. Germline V gives CDR1 LGHNA, CDR2 YSLEER. The CDR3 bases are TGCGCCAGCAGCCATGTCAACAGGGACGAGCAGTACTTC. Its protein product is CASSHVNRDEQYF.

This clonotype came up a few times. The genes are TRBV29-1 and TRBJ2-7, with D possibly matching TRBD2 (5 bases). This CDR3 has 11 amino acids. The ends were cut back, 6 bases at V and 3 bases at J, with 9 bases in the middle. Germline V gives CDR1 SQVTM, CDR2 ANQGSEA. The CDR3 spells CSVGADYEQYF. Written as DNA, the CDR3 is TGCAGCGTGGGAGCAGACTACGAGCAGTACTTC.

This clonotype was counted many times. V is TRBV4-3 and J is TRBJ2-1; 11 bases line up with TRBD2. In germline, CDR1 is LGHNA, CDR2 YSLEER. J lost 4 bases, V lost 4 bases, and 15 bases had no gene match. This CDR3 is built from 19 residues. The CDR3: CASSLLGSLAGVGYNEQFF. In DNA, the CDR3 is TGCGCCAGCAGCCTCCTGGGCTCACTAGCGGGGGTCGGATACAATGAGCAGTTCTTC.

This clonotype was picked up a small number of times. The chain uses TRBV10-3 and TRBJ2-5; the D gene is possibly TRBD2 (6 bases). Trimming took 2 bases from V and 5 from J, leaving 12 bases between them. Germline lookup yields CDR1 ENHRY and CDR2 SYGVKD. The CDR3 loop spans 14 amino acids. CDR3 residues: CAISEILGRETQYF. DNA for the CDR3: TGTGCCATCAGTGAGATTCTAGGGAGGGAGACCCAGTACTTC.

This clonotype was detected many times. The chain uses TRBV7-8 and TRBJ2-5; 7 bases align to TRBD1. CDR1 is SGHVS, CDR2 FQNEAQ, per germline. This CDR3 has 15 amino acids. V was clipped by 3 bases and J by 4 bases; unmatched bases: 8. The chain's CDR3 is CASSFVGGGRETQYF. CDR3 coding DNA: TGTGCCAGCAGCTTCGTAGGGGGCGGTCGAGAGACCCAGTACTTC.

This clonotype was observed a handful of times. The chain is built from TRBV6-1 and TRBJ1-1; D gene ambiguous. The CDR3 is made up of 11 amino acids. CDR1 and CDR2 from the germline V gene are MNHNS and SASEGT. Trimming removed 6 bases from V and 6 bases from J, with 8 bases in between. The CDR3 loop reads CASRKIPEAFF. In DNA form, the CDR3 reads TGTGCCAGCAGGAAAATACCTGAAGCTTTCTTT.

The J gene is TRBJ2-7, the V gene TRBV7-6; TRBD2 aligns across 8 bases. The CDR3 is 21 amino acids. After removal of 5 bases from V and 4 bases from J, the junction contained 28 bases not matched to a gene. Germline V gene sequence: CDR1 SGHVS, CDR2 FNYEAQ. CDR3 loop: CASSLGLAVTPLAGTEYEQYF. In DNA, the CDR3 is TGTGCCAGCAGCCTAGGACTAGCTGTAACCCCCTTAGCTGGAACCGAATACGAGCAGTACTTC. Full variable domain (rest looked up from reference TRBV7-6 and TRBJ2-7): GAGVSQSPRYKVTKRGQDVALRCDPISGHVSLYWYRQALGQGPEFLTYFNYEAQQDKSGLPNDRFSAERPEGSISTLTIQRTEQRDSAMYRCASSLGLAVTPLAGTEYEQYFGPGTRLTVT.

This clonotype was recorded at least ten times. The chain carries TRBV12-3 or TRBV12-4 and TRBJ2-1, with 7 bases aligning to TRBD2. CDR3 length: 14 residues. Trimming at V came to 6 bases and at J to 6 bases, leaving 8 bases not matched to a gene. CDR3 sequence reads: CASSHGLVRNEQFF. Here the CDR3 DNA reads TGTGCCAGCAGCCATGGACTAGTGCGCAATGAGCAGTTCTTC.

A few counts support this clonotype. The chain combines TRBV7-9 with TRBJ2-5, with 9 bases fitting TRBD2. The CDR3 is made up of 14 amino acids. J gave up 5 bases and V 5 bases, and 6 bases lay outside the gene matches. The germline gives CDR1 SEHNR, CDR2 FQNEAQ (reference sequence). The CDR3 region has the DNA TGTGCCAGCAGCCAGGGACTAGCTGGGGAGACCCAGTACTTC. Its translation is CASSQGLAGETQYF.